The 6 T cell receptor beta chains below all came from one sample that was sequenced in a study of T cells in narcolepsy. TCRdb keeps only in-frame clones here, not all; method: immunoSEQ multiplex PCR. The profile shows roughly 34,000 clones, 87% of them singletons. Sequenced: CD45RA- memory CD4+ T cells from PBMCs. These receptors were taken from a human donor with narcolepsy.

This clone was seen only a few times. The chain uses TRBV7-8 and TRBJ1-1, with D possibly matching TRBD1 (6 bases). V lost 1 base and J lost 4, with 16 bases in between. The CDR3 is 16 amino acids. CDR1 and CDR2 from the germline V gene are SGHVS and FQNEAQ. The chain's CDR3 is CASSLDSDLQGTEAFF. In DNA, the CDR3 is TGTGCCAGCAGCTTAGACTCAGACTTACAGGGCACTGAAGCTTTCTTT.

V is TRBV6-5 and J is TRBJ2-2; possibly TRBD2 for D (5 bases). Germline V gene data show CDR1 as MNHEY and CDR2 as SVGAGI. The CDR3 length is 13 residues. V was pared by 6 bases and J by 3 bases, with 8 bases between. This CDR3 reads CASSSGYTGELFF. CDR3 sequence (DNA): TGTGCCAGCAGCAGCGGCTACACCGGGGAGCTGTTTTTT.

The rearrangement joins TRBV2 to TRBJ1-1; possibly TRBD1 for D (6 bases). The germline V gene has CDR1 SNHLY and CDR2 FYNNEI. This CDR3 spans 14 amino acids. V was pared by 4 bases and J by 3 bases, with 12 bases between. In DNA, the CDR3 is TGTGCCAGCAGTGCCCAGGGGAGGGACACTGAAGCTTTCTTT. Translated, it gives CASSAQGRDTEAFF.

This chain links TRBV6-5 with TRBJ2-7; 7 nucleotides align to TRBD1. The CDR3 contains 13 residues. CDR1 is MNHEY, CDR2 SVGAGI, per germline. With V trimmed by 7 bases and J by 1 base, 4 bases remained unmatched. Here the CDR3 DNA reads TGTGCCAGCACCCTGACAGGGTCCTACGAGCAGTACTTC. Its translation is CASTLTGSYEQYF.

This chain connects TRBV6-5 to TRBJ1-2; 8 bases match TRBD1. The V gene's germline CDR1 is MNHEY and CDR2 SVGAGI. The V segment lost 5 bases and the J segment 6 bases; nucleotides outside the gene matches: 8. The length of the CDR3 is 14 residues. CDR3 in amino acids: CASSPTRRGHGYTF. The CDR3 DNA sequence: TGTGCCAGCAGTCCCACCCGCAGGGGGCATGGCTACACCTTC.

The V gene is TRBV6-4, the J gene TRBJ1-1; D ambiguous. Trimming shortened V by 6 bases and J by 0 bases, and 8 bases separated the two germline ends. Germline V gene sequence: CDR1 MRHNA, CDR2 SNTAGT. The length of the CDR3 is 13 residues. CDR3 region: CASSVGVNTEAFF. The CDR3 bases are TGTGCCAGCAGCGTTGGGGTGAACACTGAAGCTTTCTTT.